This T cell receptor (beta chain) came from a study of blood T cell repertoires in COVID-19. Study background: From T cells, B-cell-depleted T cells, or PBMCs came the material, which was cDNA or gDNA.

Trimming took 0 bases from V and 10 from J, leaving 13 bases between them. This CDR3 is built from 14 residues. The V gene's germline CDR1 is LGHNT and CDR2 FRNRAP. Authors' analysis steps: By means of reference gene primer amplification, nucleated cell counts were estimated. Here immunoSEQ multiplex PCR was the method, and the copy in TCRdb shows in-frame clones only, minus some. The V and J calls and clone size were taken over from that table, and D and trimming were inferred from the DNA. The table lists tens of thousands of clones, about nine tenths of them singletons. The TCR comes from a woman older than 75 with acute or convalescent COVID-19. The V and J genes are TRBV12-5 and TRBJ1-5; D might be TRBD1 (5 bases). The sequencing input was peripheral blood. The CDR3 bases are TGTGCTAGTGGTTTGGTACCGGGGGTACGACCCCAGCATTTT. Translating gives CASGLVPGVRPQHF.